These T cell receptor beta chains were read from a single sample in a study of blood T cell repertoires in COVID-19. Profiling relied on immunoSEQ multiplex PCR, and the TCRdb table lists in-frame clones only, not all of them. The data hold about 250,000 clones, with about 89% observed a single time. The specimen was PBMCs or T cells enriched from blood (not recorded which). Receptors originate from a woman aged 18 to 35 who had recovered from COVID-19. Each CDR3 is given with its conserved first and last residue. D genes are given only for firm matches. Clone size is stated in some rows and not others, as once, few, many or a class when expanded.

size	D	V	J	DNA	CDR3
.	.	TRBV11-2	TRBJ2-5	TGTGCCAGCAGCTTAGGGGGGGATCAACAAGAGACCCAGTACTTC	CASSLGGDQQETQYF
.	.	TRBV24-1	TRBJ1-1	TGTGCCACCAGTGATCGCAGGGTCGGCACTGAAGCTTTCTTT	CATSDRRVGTEAFF
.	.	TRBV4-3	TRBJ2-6	TGCGCCAGCAGCCAAGCCGCTATGGGGCCCTCTGGGGCCAACGTCCTGACTTTC	CASSQAAMGPSGANVLTF
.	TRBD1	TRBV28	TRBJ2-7	TGTGCCAGCAGAAGTGGGACAGTTTACGAGCAGTACTTC	CASRSGTVYEQYF
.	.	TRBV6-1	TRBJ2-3	TGTGCCAGCAGTGAGCACAGGGGCACAGATACGCAGTATTTT	CASSEHRGTDTQYF
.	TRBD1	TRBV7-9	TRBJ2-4	TGTGCCAGCAGCCGCGAAAGACAGGGGGCTTCCAAAAACATTCAGTACTTC	CASSRERQGASKNIQYF
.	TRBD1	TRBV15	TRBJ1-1	TGTGCCGCGTCGGGACAGCTGAACACTGAAGCTTTCTTT	CAASGQLNTEAFF
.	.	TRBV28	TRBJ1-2	TGTGCCAGCAGTTTGACGGGGGACAACTATGGCTACACCTTC	CASSLTGDNYGYTF
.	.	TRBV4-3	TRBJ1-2	TGCGCCAGCAGCCAAGATCTACCGGGAGGGGAGTATGGCTACACCTTC	CASSQDLPGGEYGYTF
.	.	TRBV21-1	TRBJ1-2	TGTGCCAGCAGCAAAGTAATAGCAGGGAGGAACTATGGCTACACCTTC	CASSKVIAGRNYGYTF
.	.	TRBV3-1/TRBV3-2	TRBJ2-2	TGTGCCAGCAGCCAAGATCTAAGGGGAAACGGGGAGCTGTTTTTT	CASSQDLRGNGELFF
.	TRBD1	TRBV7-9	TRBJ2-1	TGTGCCAGCAGCTTCGAAGAGACAGGGGGATCGGCTGAGCAGTTCTTC	CASSFEETGGSAEQFF
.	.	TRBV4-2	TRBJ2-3	TGTGCCAGCAGCCAAACGGGGGTCACAGATACGCAGTATTTT	CASSQTGVTDTQYF
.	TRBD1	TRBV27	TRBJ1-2	TGTGCCAGCAGCCCGGACAGGAACTATGGCTACACCTTC	CASSPDRNYGYTF
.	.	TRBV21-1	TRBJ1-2	TGTGCCAGCAGCAAAGGCGGTTTCCGGGACAGTCTCTATGGCTACACCTTC	CASSKGGFRDSLYGYTF
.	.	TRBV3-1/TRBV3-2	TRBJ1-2	TGTGCCAGCAGCCAAGAACTTGGAACCCCAGGTGGCTACACCTTC	CASSQELGTPGGYTF
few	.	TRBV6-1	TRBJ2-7	TGTGCCAGCAGTGTCATCTCCTACGAGCAGTACTTC	CASSVISYEQYF
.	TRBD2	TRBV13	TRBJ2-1	TGTGCCAGCAGCTTAGGCCACCGGACTAGCGGGAAATCGAATGAGCAGTTCTTC	CASSLGHRTSGKSNEQFF
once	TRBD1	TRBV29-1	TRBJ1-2	TGCAGCGTTATACACAGGGGGCAGGGGTATGGCTACACCTTC	CSVIHRGQGYGYTF
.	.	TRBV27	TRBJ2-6	TGTGCCAGCAGTTTTGGGGGCGCATCTGGGGCCAACGTCCTGACTTTC	CASSFGGASGANVLTF
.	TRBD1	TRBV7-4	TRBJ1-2	TGTGCCAGCTTAGGGACAGGGAACTATGGCTACACCTTC	CASLGTGNYGYTF
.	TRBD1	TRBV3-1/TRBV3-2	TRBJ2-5	TGTGCCAGCAGCCAACCCCAGGGACAGCAAGAGACCCAGTACTTC	CASSQPQGQQETQYF
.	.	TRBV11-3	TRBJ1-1	TGTGCCAGCAGCTTAGCGACCGCAGGCTACACTGAAGCTTTCTTT	CASSLATAGYTEAFF
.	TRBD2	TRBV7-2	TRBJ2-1	TGTGCCAGCAGGAGAAATGGGGGGACTAGCGGGGGAGAGCAGTTCTTC	CASRRNGGTSGGEQFF
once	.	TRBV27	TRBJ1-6	TGTGCCAGCGGAAAAAGGGGATTCAGCTCCTATAATTCACCCCTCCACTTT	CASGKRGFSSYNSPLHF
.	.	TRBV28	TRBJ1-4	TGTGCCAGCAGTTACAGGGAAAGGGTATATGAAAAACTGTTTTTT	CASSYRERVYEKLFF
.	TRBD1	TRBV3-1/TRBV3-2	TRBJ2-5	TGTGCCAGCAGCTCACGGACAGGGCTGTCAGATGGGTACCAAGAGACCCAGTACTTC	CASSSRTGLSDGYQETQYF
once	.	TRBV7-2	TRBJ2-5	TGTGCCAGCAGCCAACCTGCAGGGGAGACCCAGTACTTC	CASSQPAGETQYF
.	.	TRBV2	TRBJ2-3	TGTGCCAGCAGTGAAGGGAGGGGCACAGATACGCAGTATTTT	CASSEGRGTDTQYF
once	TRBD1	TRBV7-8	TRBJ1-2	TGTGCCAGCAGCTTAGATAACCCCGGGACAGGGGGTGGCTACACCTTC	CASSLDNPGTGGGYTF
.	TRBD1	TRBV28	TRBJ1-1	TGTGCCAGCAGTTCCCTGGACAGGGGAGTGCCCGGAGACACTGAAGCTTTCTTT	CASSSLDRGVPGDTEAFF
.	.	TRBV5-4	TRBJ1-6	TGTGCCAGCAGCTCTCAGAAAGGGAGCCCTAATTCACCCCTCCACTTT	CASSSQKGSPNSPLHF
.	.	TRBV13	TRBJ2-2	TGTGCCAGCAGCCCGGTCGGTGGGCGATGGACCGGGGAGCTGTTTTTT	CASSPVGGRWTGELFF
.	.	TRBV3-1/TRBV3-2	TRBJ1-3	TGTGCCAGCAGCCAAGACGTCGTCTCTGGAAACACCATATATTTT	CASSQDVVSGNTIYF
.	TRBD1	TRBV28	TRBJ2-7	TGTGCCAGCAGTTTCCCCGGGACAGGGTCGTACGAGCAGTACTTC	CASSFPGTGSYEQYF
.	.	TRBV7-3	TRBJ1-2	TGTGCCAGCAGCTTAGACGGCGGGGGCTACACCTTC	CASSLDGGGYTF
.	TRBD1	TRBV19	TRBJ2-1	TGTGCCAGTAGTGCACCGGGACAGGGCTACAATGAGCAGTTCTTC	CASSAPGQGYNEQFF
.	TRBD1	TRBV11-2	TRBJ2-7	TGTGCCAGCAGCGGGCGAGACAGGGGGGAGCAGTACTTC	CASSGRDRGEQYF
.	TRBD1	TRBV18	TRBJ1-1	TGTGCCAGCTCACAGACGACAGGGGTGAACACTGAAGCTTTCTTT	CASSQTTGVNTEAFF
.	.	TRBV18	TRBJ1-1	TGTGCCAGCCTTATCAGTGTGGACACTGAAGCTTTCTTT	CASLISVDTEAFF
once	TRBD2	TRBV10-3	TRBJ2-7	TGTGCCATCAGTGAGTCAACGGGGGGAGTCTACGAGCAGTACTTC	CAISESTGGVYEQYF
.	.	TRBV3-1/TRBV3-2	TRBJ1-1	TGTGCCAGCAGGAAAGGGGGAGGGCTGAACACTGAAGCTTTCTTT	CASRKGGGLNTEAFF
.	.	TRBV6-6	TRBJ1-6	TGTGCCAGCAATAAGGGACAATCTAATTCACCCCTCCACTTT	CASNKGQSNSPLHF
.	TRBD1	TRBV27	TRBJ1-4	TGTGCCAGCAGTCCTCGGGACAGGACTAATGAAAAACTGTTTTTT	CASSPRDRTNEKLFF
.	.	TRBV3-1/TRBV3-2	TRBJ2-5	TGTGCCAGCAGCCACATCCAAGAGACCCAGTACTTC	CASSHIQETQYF
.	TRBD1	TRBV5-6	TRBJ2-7	TGTGCCAGCAGCTTGGGGACAGGGTACGAGCAGTACTTC	CASSLGTGYEQYF
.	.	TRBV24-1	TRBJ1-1	TGTGCCACCAGTGATCGGACGGAGGAGAACACTGAAGCTTTCTTT	CATSDRTEENTEAFF
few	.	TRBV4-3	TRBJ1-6	TGCGCCAGCAGACTGATCTCCTTCAGGGAGGGGAATTCACCCCTCCACTTT	CASRLISFREGNSPLHF
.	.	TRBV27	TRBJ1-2	TGTGCCAGCAGTCTAAACTTCGCTGGGCTGTATGGCTACACCTTC	CASSLNFAGLYGYTF
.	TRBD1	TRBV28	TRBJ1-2	TGTGCCAGCAGTTATGACAGGGCCAGGCTTGCCTATGGCTACACCTTC	CASSYDRARLAYGYTF
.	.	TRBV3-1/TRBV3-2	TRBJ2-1	TGTGCCAGCAGCCAGGGGGGGACAACCTACAATGAGCAGTTCTTC	CASSQGGTTYNEQFF
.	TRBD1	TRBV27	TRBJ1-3	TGTGCCAGCAGTATGACAGGGGGAAACACCATATATTTT	CASSMTGGNTIYF
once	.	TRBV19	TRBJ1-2	TGTGCCAGTAGTATAGGGGGCGACTATGGCTACACCTTC	CASSIGGDYGYTF
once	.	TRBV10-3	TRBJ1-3	TGTGCCATCAGTCGGGACACTACGAACTTTGACACCATATATTTT	CAISRDTTNFDTIYF
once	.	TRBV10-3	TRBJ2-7	TGTGCCATCACTCGGGGATACGAGCAGTACTTC	CAITRGYEQYF
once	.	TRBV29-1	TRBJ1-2	TGCAGCGTTGAACTCAGGGGAGGCTACACCTTC	CSVELRGGYTF
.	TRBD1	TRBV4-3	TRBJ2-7	TGCGCCAGCAGCCCCGGACAGGGGCCCGTCTACGAGCAGTACTTC	CASSPGQGPVYEQYF
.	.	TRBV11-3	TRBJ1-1	TGTGCCAGCAGCTTAGTTCAGGGATCCAACACTGAAGCTTTCTTT	CASSLVQGSNTEAFF
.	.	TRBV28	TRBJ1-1	TGTGCCAGCAGTTGGAGGGGCTACAACACTGAAGCTTTCTTT	CASSWRGYNTEAFF